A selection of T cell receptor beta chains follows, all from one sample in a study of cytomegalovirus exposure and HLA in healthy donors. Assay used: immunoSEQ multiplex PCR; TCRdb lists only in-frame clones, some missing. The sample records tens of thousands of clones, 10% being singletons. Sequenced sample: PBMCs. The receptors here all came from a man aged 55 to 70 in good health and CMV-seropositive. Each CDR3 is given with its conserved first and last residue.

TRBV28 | CASSSGGVPSRPFNYGYTF
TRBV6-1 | CASSEPGFQETQYF
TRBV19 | CASKTGADGYTF
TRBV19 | CASSTRGFGELFF
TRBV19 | CASSIAGGNHNEQFF
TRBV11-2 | CASRNRGSNEKLFF
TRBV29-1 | CSAGRRLAGRDTQYF
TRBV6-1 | CASSELGLETQYF
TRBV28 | CASSPPSQPQHF
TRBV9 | CASSVVTGATEAFF
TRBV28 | CASSLQAGNSPLHF
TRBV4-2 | CASSQKLVGPYGYTF
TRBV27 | CARGTGDEKLFF
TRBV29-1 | CSVALGGQMNSPLHF
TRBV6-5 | CASSSGTSGSNTQYF
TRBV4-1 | CASSRTAWWTGDGYTF
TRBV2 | CASSPDRGRDNSPLHF
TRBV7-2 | CASSPDISYGYTF
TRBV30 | CAWRGRGHGEKLFF
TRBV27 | CASTKSGTSGWNEQFF
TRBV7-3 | CASSLRVAGGPNEQFF
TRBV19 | CASSIGTRGAYGYTF
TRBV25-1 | CASSDPGSYGYTF
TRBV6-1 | CASRSGDHQPQHF
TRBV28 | CASSLDTASSPLHF
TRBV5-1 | CASSLAQGMVNEQFF
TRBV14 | CASSPRNRGGPETQYF
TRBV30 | CAWSLTNEQYF
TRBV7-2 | CASSIVAGVAKNIQYF
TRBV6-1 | CASSGDRQGRTEAFF
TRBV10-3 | CAIGGSSTDTQYF
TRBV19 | CASITGTGGNNEQFF
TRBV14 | CASSHFDSLIANTGELFF
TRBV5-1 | CASSLGRAGLAGGNEQFF
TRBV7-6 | CASSARQGSNTEAFF
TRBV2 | CASRVRGTSGELFF
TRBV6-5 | CASSRRTVNSPLHF
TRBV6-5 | CASSYSLAKNIQYF
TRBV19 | CASTDRVETQYF
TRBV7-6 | CASSPGETQYF
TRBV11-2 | CASSFATGEDLNTEAFF
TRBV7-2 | CASRRPGQGMNTEAFF
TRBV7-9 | CASSLGGTGTYEQYF
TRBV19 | CASSVSSGGTEAFF
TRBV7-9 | CASSERYILEAFF
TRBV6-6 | CASSPQVPNSPLHF
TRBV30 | CAWRNQGASNEKLFF
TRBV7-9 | CASSLTGEYNEQFF
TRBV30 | CAWSLPQGVLHEQYF
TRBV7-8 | CASSAPLAGNTGELFF
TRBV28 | CASSPLTGVSYNEQFF
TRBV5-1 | CASSARGGVGTGELFF
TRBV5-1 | CASSLALSSTDTQYF
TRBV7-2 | CASSPSNSYEQYF
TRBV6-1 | CASGAVGETQYF